Listed here is a single T cell receptor (beta chain). Its antigen is as yet unknown. This CDR3 is 13 amino acids long. Germline CDR1 KGHSH, CDR2 LQKENI. Trimming cost V 1 base and J 5 bases, with 8 bases left between them. This sample is drawn from a study of T cell responses to AZD1222 COVID-19 vaccine. Second-dose groups at about 4 or about 12 weeks were pooled. The repertoire was sequenced with immunoSEQ multiplex PCR; TCRdb's copy has only in-frame clones and lacks some. The sample records about 51,000 clones, around 90% being singletons. Overall study findings and caveats: Epitopes outside B.1.351 and B.1.1.7 mutated regions reportedly drew nearly half of spike TCRs. In all cases, repertoires were sampled only after the peak T cell response.

The sequencing used peripheral blood, collected 28 days after the second AZD1222 dose. This receptor was obtained from an adult who received the AZD1222 COVID-19 vaccine. The rearrangement joins TRBV18 to TRBJ1-1; the D is unclear. The CDR3 here is CASSPQSRTEAFF. In nucleotides, the CDR3 is TGTGCCAGCTCACCACAGTCGAGGACTGAAGCTTTCTTT.